The present T cell receptor beta chain was sequenced within a study of blood T cell repertoires in COVID-19. Study summary: Sites across the United States, Italy and Spain contributed samples from acute and convalescent COVID-19.

Followed over time, Seattle patients had been enrolled while infection was active. Germline V gene lookup returns CDR1 MGHRA and CDR2 YSYEKL. The V segment lost 2 bases and the J segment 2 bases; nucleotides outside the gene matches: 5. The CDR3 covers 15 residues. This table comes from immunoSEQ multiplex PCR, and its TCRdb copy is limited to in-frame clones, with some not included. The sample carries 170,000 or so clones, around four fifths recorded once. The sequencing input was peripheral blood. This receptor was obtained from a woman between 35 and 50 years old with COVID-19, enrolled during active disease. This chain uses TRBV4-1 with TRBJ2-7, with TRBD1 matching 8 bases. The CDR3 DNA sequence: TGCGCCAGCAGCCAACCCACAGGGGGACCCTACGAGCAGTACTTC. It yields the protein CASSQPTGGPYEQYF.